This T cell receptor (beta chain) was identified during a study of control samples from healthy donors and cancer patients. Here immunoSEQ multiplex PCR was the method, and the copy in TCRdb shows in-frame clones only, minus some. The sample includes around 63,000 clones, approximately 89% of them seen just once. This clone was recorded only once. Sequencing used PBMCs. The sequence derives from a woman between 45 and 65 years old with head and neck cancer.

The CDR3 spells CASGTRPEPQHF. The DNA for the CDR3 is TGTGCCAGCGGGACTAGACCCGAGCCCCAGCATTTT. J is TRBJ1-5 and V is TRBV6-5; maybe TRBD1 (5 bases). Trimming removed 8 bases at V and 8 bases at J, with 13 bases between. Germline lookup yields CDR1 MNHEY and CDR2 SVGAGI. This CDR3 spans 12 amino acids.